The rows below give T cell receptor beta chains drawn from one sample of a study of blood T cell repertoires in COVID-19. Using immunoSEQ multiplex PCR, the repertoire was profiled, and TCRdb retains in-frame clones only, with some absent. Of about 230,000 clones in the sample, 89% were seen once. The sequencing input was PBMCs or T cells enriched from blood (not recorded which). The source is a woman aged 25 to 39 with acute COVID-19. The CDR3 runs from the conserved cysteine through the conserved F or W. The D gene is left open where the match is weak. A row's size may be missing; if present it is once, few, many or a size class.

d_gene	abundance	v_gene	j_gene	CDR3nt	CDR3aa
.	once	TRBV3-1/TRBV3-2	TRBJ1-2	TGTGCCAGCAGCCAAGACGATCCCCGTAGCTATGGCTACACCTTC	CASSQDDPRSYGYTF
.	once	TRBV11-2	TRBJ2-7	TGTGCCAGCAGCTTAGATTTAGTGTACGAGCAGTACTTC	CASSLDLVYEQYF
.	.	TRBV15	TRBJ1-5	TGTGCCACCAGCAGCCGGGAGGGGCGAGTCAATCAGCCCCAGCATTTT	CATSSREGRVNQPQHF
TRBD1	.	TRBV9	TRBJ1-6	TGTGCCAGCAGCGTAGGGACAGGGGATAAGAATTCACCCCTCCACTTT	CASSVGTGDKNSPLHF
TRBD2	.	TRBV7-2	TRBJ2-3	TGTGCCAGCAGCCAGACTAGCGTTTCCTCAGATACGCAGTATTTT	CASSQTSVSSDTQYF
.	.	TRBV7-9	TRBJ2-1	TGTGCCAGCAGCCCAACTGTGGGGGGAGAGCAGTTCTTC	CASSPTVGGEQFF
.	.	TRBV28	TRBJ2-5	TGTGCCAGCAGTTTGGGGGCAGGGTTACAAGAGACCCAGTACTTC	CASSLGAGLQETQYF
TRBD1	.	TRBV3-1/TRBV3-2	TRBJ1-2	TGTGCCAGCAGCCGCCAGGGGGCGGCCTATGGCTACACCTTC	CASSRQGAAYGYTF
TRBD2	.	TRBV3-1/TRBV3-2	TRBJ2-5	TGTGCCAGCAGCCAAGATCCTAGCGGGCTACTTGGGAAGACCCAGTACTTC	CASSQDPSGLLGKTQYF
.	.	TRBV5-4	TRBJ1-6	TGTGCCAGCAGCCAGACAGGACTTGATTCACCCCTCCACTTT	CASSQTGLDSPLHF
.	.	TRBV11-2	TRBJ1-3	TGTGCCAGCAGCTTAGAGCGGGCCCCGGCCACCATATATTTT	CASSLERAPATIYF
TRBD2	.	TRBV7-2	TRBJ2-1	TGTGCCAGCAGCATCACTAGCGGGGGGGCGTATGAGCAGTTCTTC	CASSITSGGAYEQFF
TRBD2	.	TRBV5-1	TRBJ2-7	TGCGCCAGCAGCCTGAGACCCGGGACTAGCGGGGGGCAAGCTATTTACGAGCAGTACTTC	CASSLRPGTSGGQAIYEQYF
.	.	TRBV7-2	TRBJ1-5	TGTGCCAGCAGCTTACGTCGGCAGGACAATCAGCCCCAGCATTTT	CASSLRRQDNQPQHF
TRBD1	.	TRBV19	TRBJ1-2	TGTGCCAGTAGTATAGCAACAGGGGACTATGGCTACACCTTC	CASSIATGDYGYTF
TRBD1	.	TRBV6-5	TRBJ1-2	TGTGCCAGCAGTTACGGTCAGGGGGCATATGGCTACACCTTC	CASSYGQGAYGYTF
.	.	TRBV19	TRBJ2-1	TGTGCCAGTAGTATTCCGAGGTCACCCAGCTCCTACAATGAGCAGTTCTTC	CASSIPRSPSSYNEQFF
TRBD1	once	TRBV5-5	TRBJ2-3	TGTGCCAGCACACCGGGACAGGGGTATTTAGATACGCAGTATTTT	CASTPGQGYLDTQYF
.	once	TRBV19	TRBJ1-5	TGTGCCAGTAGTATAGATAGATCCGGCAATCAGCCCCAGCATTTT	CASSIDRSGNQPQHF
TRBD1	.	TRBV10-3	TRBJ1-5	TGTGCCATCAGTAGGGACAGGGAAGGACAGCCCCAGCATTTT	CAISRDREGQPQHF
.	once	TRBV4-1	TRBJ1-1	TGCGCCAGCAGCCAAGCCCTCTCGCCGCGGGGCACTGAAGCTTTCTTT	CASSQALSPRGTEAFF
TRBD1	.	TRBV5-1	TRBJ1-2	TGCGCCAGCAGCTTGGGACAGGGCAAACTCTATGGCTACACCTTC	CASSLGQGKLYGYTF
TRBD1	.	TRBV5-1	TRBJ2-1	TGCGCCAGCAGCGGAAGACAGGGGGCGGGATACAATGAGCAGTTCTTC	CASSGRQGAGYNEQFF
TRBD1	.	TRBV4-1	TRBJ2-7	TGCGCCAGCAGCCAAGGCCGGGACAGGGCGGACGAGCAGTACTTC	CASSQGRDRADEQYF
TRBD2	.	TRBV5-4	TRBJ2-7	TGTGCCAGCAGCTGGGGTAGCGGGGCTTCCTACGAGCAGTACTTC	CASSWGSGASYEQYF
.	.	TRBV5-1	TRBJ1-5	TGCGCCAGCAGCTCCGACGGGGACTACGGGCCCCAGCATTTT	CASSSDGDYGPQHF
.	.	TRBV7-6	TRBJ1-4	TGTGCCAGCAGCTTAAGCGTGAAGCCACGGGGTCCTAATGAAAAACTGTTTTTT	CASSLSVKPRGPNEKLFF
.	.	TRBV15	TRBJ1-1	TGTGCCACCAGCAGAGATCGTGGGAGAACTGAAGCTTTCTTT	CATSRDRGRTEAFF